This T cell receptor beta chain is from a study of cytomegalovirus exposure and HLA in healthy donors. Whole-study results and caveats: In an earlier analysis, about 90% or about 30%: the productive usage of most TCR beta V segments. An analysis that was carried out later associated 16,000 or so TCR beta sequences with HLA alleles at 0.05 false discovery rate. Looking again later, the authors saw that most CMV-associated TCR beta chains seemed HLA-restricted.

PCR amplification relied on 60 Vbeta primers (plus 13 Jbeta primers). Here immunoSEQ multiplex PCR was the method, and the copy in TCRdb shows in-frame clones only, minus some. The table lists about 140,000 clones, under 70% of them singletons. Despite likely unrecorded immune exposures, the donors were nominally healthy at the time of sampling. About this clone itself: Its antigen is not identified.

This CDR3 comprises 15 residues. The germline CDR1 and CDR2 sequences are SGHVS and FNYEAQ. Trimming removed 3 bases from V and 6 bases from J; junction bases left unmatched: 6. The gene calls are TRBV7-6 and TRBJ2-7, with TRBD1 matching over 12 bases. This receptor was taken from an older woman in good health and CMV-seronegative. Specimen: PBMCs. The CDR3 DNA sequence: TGTGCCAGCAGCTTGGGGACAGGGGGCTCCCCCGAGCAGTACTTC. This gives the protein CASSLGTGGSPEQYF.